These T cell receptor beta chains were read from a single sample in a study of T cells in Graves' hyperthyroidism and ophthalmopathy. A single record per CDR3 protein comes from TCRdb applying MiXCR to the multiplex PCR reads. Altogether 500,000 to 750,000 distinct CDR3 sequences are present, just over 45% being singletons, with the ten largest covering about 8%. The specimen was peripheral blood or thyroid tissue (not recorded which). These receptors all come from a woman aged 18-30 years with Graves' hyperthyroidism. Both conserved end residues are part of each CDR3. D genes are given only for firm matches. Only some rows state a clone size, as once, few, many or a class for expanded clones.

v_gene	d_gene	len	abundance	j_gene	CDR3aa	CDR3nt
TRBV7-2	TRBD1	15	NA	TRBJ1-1	CASRETGSGDTEAFF	TGTGCCAGCAGGGAGACAGGGTCGGGGGACACTGAAGCTTTCTTT
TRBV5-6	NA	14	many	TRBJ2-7	CASSLSLAIYEQYF	TGTGCCAGCAGCTTGAGTCTAGCGATCTACGAGCAGTACTTC
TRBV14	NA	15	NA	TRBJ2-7	CASSTIQGKQREQYF	TGTGCCAGCAGCACTATTCAGGGGAAACAACGCGAGCAGTACTTC
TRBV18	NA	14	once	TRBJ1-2	CASSPPTYNYGYTF	TGTGCCAGCTCACCACCAACATATAACTATGGCTACACCTTC
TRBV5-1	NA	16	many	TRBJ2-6	CASSLFAASGANVLTF	TGCGCCAGCAGCTTGTTTGCTGCCTCTGGGGCCAACGTCCTGACTTTC
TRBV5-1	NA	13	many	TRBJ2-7	CASSFPASDEQYF	TGCGCCAGCAGCTTCCCAGCCAGCGACGAGCAGTACTTC
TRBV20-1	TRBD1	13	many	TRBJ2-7	CSALTGGEYEQYF	TGCAGTGCCTTGACAGGGGGCGAGTACGAGCAGTACTTC
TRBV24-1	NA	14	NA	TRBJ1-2	CATSEQGYSHGYTF	TGTGCCACCAGTGAACAGGGTTATTCGCATGGCTACACCTTC
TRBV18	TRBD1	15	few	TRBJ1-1	CASSPPDRGNTEAFF	TGTGCCAGCTCACCACCTGACAGGGGCAACACTGAAGCTTTCTTT
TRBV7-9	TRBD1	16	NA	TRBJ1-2	CASSERNRGPLKGYTF	TGTGCCAGCAGCGAACGAAACAGGGGGCCACTGAAGGGCTACACCTTC
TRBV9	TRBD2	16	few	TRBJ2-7	CASAPAGGPTSYEQYF	TGTGCCAGTGCCCCGGCGGGAGGGCCAACGTCCTACGAGCAGTACTTC
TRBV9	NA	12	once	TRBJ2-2	CASTYGNLELFF	TGTGCCAGCACCTACGGGAATTTGGAGCTGTTTTTT
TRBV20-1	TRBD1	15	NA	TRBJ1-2	CSALDREGRLFGYTF	TGCAGTGCTTTGGACAGGGAGGGACGGTTGTTTGGCTACACCTTC